This T cell receptor beta chain comes out of a study of blood T cell repertoires in COVID-19. CDR3 length: 11 amino acids. The V gene's germline CDR1 is ENHRY and CDR2 SYGVKD. Trimming cost V 10 bases and J 5 bases, with 11 bases left between them. As originally analysed: It was from reference gene primer amplification that nucleated cell counts were estimated. The table came from immunoSEQ multiplex PCR; TCRdb's copy has only in-frame clones and leaves some out. D and trimming come from the DNA, and the V and J calls and clone size come from that table. The data show around 70,000 clones, around 80% seen once. Only a few counts were recorded for this clone.

Sequences were obtained from peripheral blood. This receptor was obtained from a human donor in a cohort sampled during active COVID-19. The V and J genes are TRBV10-3 and TRBJ1-2; D uncertain. The CDR3 protein is CATLGRYGYTF. In DNA, the CDR3 is TGTGCCACCCTGGGCCGGTATGGCTACACCTTC.